The entry below describes one TCR beta chain. This clonotype has more than one count but fewer than ten. It has no known antigen specificity. Per-base qualities were not stored, and no clone one base away is much larger. These data are taken from a study of human T cells and chemical hapten exposure (dated by TCRdb to the early 2020s). A note on the overall study: For sensitization, 2% DPC in acetone was applied to a roughly 2 cm by roughly 2 cm area of upper inner arm skin. Throughout the study period of around 25 weeks, patients also received therapeutic DPC doses to the scalp every week. Patch testing was performed on the upper back with Finn chambers containing 0.01% DPC, and the patch tests were scored after 6 days according to International Contact Dermatitis Research Group standards. The mostly female patient cohort included alopecia areata with under or over 50% scalp involvement, alopecia totalis and alopecia universalis. Libraries were pooled for sequencing, and variation in per-sample TCR yields was attributed mainly to small differences in library volumes within the pool. Peripheral blood TCR repertoire changes were tracked in vivo in alopecia patients during primary and secondary sensitization to the hapten diphenylcyclopropenone (DPC). Blood samples were taken from patients before sensitization (week 0) and at 2, 6 and about 24 weeks after DPC sensitization. Blood for TCR sequencing was provided by twenty-nine alopecia patients at one to four time points (pre-sensitization, 2, 6 and 24 weeks). Results the study describes overall, beyond this receptor: Repeated subsampling changed both the strength of the expansion versus patch-test correlation and the threshold at which that correlation became significant. DPC sensitization did not change how many TCRs were above 1 in 1000 frequency, and no evidence was found of alterations in global repertoire structure. Expanded TCRs formed significantly more large CDR3 similarity clusters than pre-sensitization or healthy control sets, consistent with antigen-driven responses. The number of PT1 expanded TCRs positively correlated with patch test score, significant at thresholds 8, 16 and 32 but not 4. Because every patient had alopecia, a presumed autoimmune disease, the patients' immune response might differ from that of healthy individuals.

Library prep was done by RACE. These reads were obtained on a NextSeq 500. Library preparation attached unique molecular identifiers to individual cDNA molecules for quantitative, reproducible TCR counting. From each blood RNA sample, both TCR alpha and TCR beta chains were sequenced. Regarding the original processing steps: Samples had a median of about 96,000 TCRs, with a range from about 23,224 to 700,000. The Decombinator software suite was used to annotate the V, J and CDR3 of the TCR reads. To make PS versus PT1 abundance plots, every sample was subsampled to the same number of TCRs (28,000). TCRs were defined as expanded if absent before sensitization and observed at least eight times at the 2-week time point. Through fastp at Q25 and MiXCR, TCRdb rebuilt clones from the public reads, retaining in-frame beta chains. For every CDR3 protein sequence, its rows merge into one entry that carries the most common genes and DNA. In this record, the V and J calls reflect TCRdb's handling and not the investigators' own analysis. The sample table lists about 260,000 distinct CDR3 sequences, approximately 8.6% of them with a count of one. The ten largest clonotypes hold roughly 2.5% of the sample.

V is shortened by 8 bases, J by 5 bases, and the region joining them spans 18 bases. The germline V gene (reference sequence) specifies DFQATT as CDR1 and SNEGSKA as CDR2. The CDR3 contains 14 residues, cysteine and phenylalanine counted. Kept here is only the CDR3 DNA, which spans 42 bases and is read in frame from base 1. What the time point label conveys for this sample: pre-sensitization, week 0. Read against the paper, the sample's treatment or condition label means: therapeutic diphenylcyclopropenone sensitization with weekly scalp DPC. At every patch-test visit, the blood draw took place before the patch test was put on. Eligible patients were aged 18 to 70, diagnosed with alopecia, deemed suitable for DPC therapy, and excluded if pregnant. Total RNA was extracted from unfractionated whole blood collected in Tempus Blood RNA tubes.

This receptor was identified in a woman between 35 and 50 years old with alopecia areata. Some clones in this sample may be carry-over from other donors' samples. Material: whole blood, obtained in connection with sensitization to the hapten diphenylcyclopropenone (DPC). The chain is encoded by TRBV20-1 joined to TRBJ2-2; TRBD2 is a weak D gene call, 6 bases matching. In nucleotides, the sequence is TGCAGTCTACTAGCCCAGGCGGGAACCGGGGAGCTGTTTTTT. This sequence encodes CSLLAQAGTGELFF.